A selection of T cell receptor beta chains follows, all from one sample in a study of cytotoxic CD8 clonotypes in ibrutinib-treated CLL. Libraries were prepared by immunoSEQ multiplex PCR; TCRdb keeps only in-frame clonotypes and omits some of them. The sample contains around 160,000 clones, roughly 88% of which appear only once. Material: PBMCs, obtained at disease progression, from a patient treated with ibrutinib. Receptors were obtained from a human donor with chronic lymphocytic leukemia. The CDR3 runs from the conserved cysteine through the conserved F or W. The D gene is left open where the match is weak. The size of a clone is reported for some rows only, either as once, few or many, or as a class for expanded clones.

V gene,J gene,D gene,CDR3 length,clone size,CDR3 DNA,CDR3 protein
TRBV7-9,TRBJ1-3,NA,14,NA,TGTGCCAGCAGTTGGGGGGGTGCTGGAAACACCATATATTTT,CASSWGGAGNTIYF
TRBV5-1,TRBJ2-5,NA,15,NA,TGCGCCAGCAGCTTGAATTGGGGGCCCCAAGAGACCCAGTACTTC,CASSLNWGPQETQYF
TRBV5-1,TRBJ2-2,NA,14,NA,TGCGCCAGCAGGGGCGTACAGAACACCGGGGAGCTGTTTTTT,CASRGVQNTGELFF
TRBV28,TRBJ1-5,NA,13,few,TGTGCCAGCAGTTTAGGTAGCTGGCAGCCCCAGCATTTT,CASSLGSWQPQHF
TRBV6-5,TRBJ2-7,TRBD1,15,once,TGTGCCAGCAGTTACTCGGCAGGGGGCTTTTACGAGCAGTACTTC,CASSYSAGGFYEQYF
TRBV2,TRBJ2-7,TRBD2,16,NA,TGTGCCAGCAGTGATTCGACTAGCGGGAGGGCCTACGAGCAGTACTTC,CASSDSTSGRAYEQYF
TRBV15,TRBJ2-3,TRBD1,18,NA,TGTGCCACCAGCAGAGATGGGACAGGGAAGTATAGCACAGATACGCAGTATTTT,CATSRDGTGKYSTDTQYF
TRBV7-8,TRBJ2-1,TRBD2,18,few,TGTGCCAGCAGCTTACCAAATCGACTAGCGGGAGGTTACAATGAGCAGTTCTTC,CASSLPNRLAGGYNEQFF
TRBV19,TRBJ1-2,NA,11,NA,TGTGCCAGTAGTGCAGGGGCAAGATACACCTTC,CASSAGARYTF
TRBV2,TRBJ2-7,NA,13,NA,TGTGCCAGCCAAAACGGACAGTATCGCGAGCAGTACTTC,CASQNGQYREQYF
TRBV19,TRBJ1-4,NA,13,NA,TGTGCCAGTAGTCGCCAGGCAATCGAAAAACTGTTTTTT,CASSRQAIEKLFF
TRBV18,TRBJ2-1,TRBD1,17,NA,TGTGCCAGCTCACCGCGGACAGGCCTGAGCTCCTACAATGAGCAGTTCTTC,CASSPRTGLSSYNEQFF